This TCR beta chain appears in the sequencing data of a study of blood T cell repertoires in COVID-19. Overall study: Samples taken during acute and convalescent COVID-19 were collected in the United States, Italy and Spain. In each case, the material was cDNA or gDNA derived from T cells, B-cell-depleted T cells, or PBMCs.

Germline CDR1 ENHRY, CDR2 SYGVKD. The CDR3 contains 18 residues. The J segment lost 2 bases and the V segment lost 5 bases, leaving 15 bases of the junction unmatched. Authors' analysis steps: Amplification of reference gene primers provided the estimated nucleated cell counts. Libraries were prepared by immunoSEQ multiplex PCR; TCRdb keeps only in-frame clonotypes and omits some of them. Clone size and V and J calls were adopted from that table, with D and trimming inferred from the DNA. The sample has around 26,000 clones; around 67% are singletons. The sequence came from a man between 60 and 75 years old with active or convalescent COVID-19. The sample was peripheral blood. This sequence joins TRBV10-3 and TRBJ2-3, with 8 bases lining up with TRBD2. The CDR3 reads CAISSAGLGRTPTDTQYF. CDR3 coding DNA: TGTGCCATCAGTTCGGCGGGACTAGGCCGCACTCCCACAGATACGCAGTATTTT.